This passage covers 22 T cell receptor beta chains from one sample sequenced in a study of blood T cells in healthy people across ages. Next came a second PCR, run for 7 to 11 cycles, which used a sample-barcoded 5' primer along with a J-beta primer mix. Each CDR3 protein is one row after TCRdb ran MiXCR on the 5' RACE reads. The sample has fewer than 800,000 distinct CDR3 sequences; 45% to 50% are singletons. Sequencing used blood. These receptors were collected from a woman in her fifties or sixties in good health.

CDR3 nucleotide sequence: TGCAGTGCGTTGCCCCCGGGACTCCCTTCCCTTGGAGAGCAGTACTTC. Amino acids: CSALPPGLPSLGEQYF. The rearrangement links TRBV20-1 to TRBJ2-7; TRBD2 might be the D (6 bases). This CDR3 contains 16 residues. Germline V CDR1 and CDR2: DFQATT, SNEGSKA (reference sequence). Trimming removed 6 bases from V and 7 bases from J, with 28 bases in between.

This clonotype was recorded only once. V gene TRBV20-1 combines with J gene TRBJ1-2; D is unresolved. In germline, CDR1 is DFQATT, CDR2 SNEGSKA (reference sequence). The CDR3 has 12 amino acids. The V and J ends lost 5 bases and 10 bases respectively, with 17 bases between them. The CDR3 sequence: CSARTAASLYTF. CDR3 coding DNA: TGCAGTGCTCGGACCGCGGCGAGTCTCTACACCTTC.

A note on this clonotype: Sequence at one end of the junction differs from germline and may be a read error. The gene calls are TRBV7-2 and TRBJ2-4, with a tentative D call TRBD1 (6 bases). Germline assignment: CDR1 SGHTA and CDR2 FQGNSA. This CDR3 has 13 amino acids. CDR3 protein: CASSPVQGSEQHF. The CDR3, as DNA: TGTGCCAGCAGCCCGGTACAGGGCTCCGAGCAGCACTTC. The full variable domain, with the rest looked up from reference TRBV7-2 and TRBJ2-4, is GAGVSQSPSNKVTEKGKDVELRCDPISGHTALYWYRQSLGQGLEFLIYFQGNSAPDKSGLPSDRFSAERTGGSVSTLTIQRTQQEDSAVYLCASSPVQGSEQHFGAGTRLSVL.

The genes are TRBV2 and TRBJ1-6; D is unresolved. Trimming stripped 1 base from V and 9 bases from J, with 7 bases between. This CDR3 is 13 amino acids long. Germline-derived CDR1 and CDR2 are SNHLY and FYNNEI. The CDR3 nucleotides are TGTGCCAGCAGTGAAGAAAGGCTTTCACCCCTCCACTTT. This translates into CASSEERLSPLHF. Full variable domain (rest looked up from reference TRBV2 and TRBJ1-6): EPEVTQTPSHQVTQMGQEVILRCVPISNHLYFYWYRQILGQKVEFLVSFYNNEISEKSEIFDDQFSVERPDGSNFTLKIRSTKLEDSAMYFCASSEERLSPLHFGNGTRLTVT.

This clonotype has a handful of counts. This chain uses TRBV3-1 with TRBJ2-1, with D unresolved. V lost 3 bases, J lost 8 bases, and 5 bases lay in between. The CDR3 is made up of 11 amino acids. Germline CDR1 and CDR2: LGHDT and YNNKEL (reference sequence). In nucleotides, the CDR3 is TGTGCCAGCAGCCAGTGGGATGAGCAGTTCTTC. Protein product: CASSQWDEQFF.

The chain couples TRBV6-2 or TRBV6-3 to TRBJ2-7, with 9 bases matching TRBD2. V shed 6 bases and J 5 bases; nucleotides not matched to a gene: 11. The length of the CDR3 is 15 residues. Germline lookup yields CDR1 MNHEY and CDR2 SVGEGT. CDR3 region: CASSSAGLALDEQYF. The DNA of the CDR3 is TGTGCCAGCAGCTCCGCGGGACTAGCCTTGGACGAGCAGTACTTC.

This rearrangement joins TRBV28 to TRBJ2-5; no firm D call. The V end was cut by 7 bases, the J end by 4 bases, with 13 bases between. The V gene's germline CDR1 is MDHEN and CDR2 SYDVKM. This CDR3 is built from 13 residues. In nucleotides, the CDR3 is TGTGCCAGCAAAAGGGTTGTCGGAGAGACCCAGTACTTC. Translation gives CASKRVVGETQYF.

The V call is TRBV20-1, the J call TRBJ1-1, with a tentative D call TRBD1 (5 bases). The V gene's germline CDR1 is DFQATT and CDR2 SNEGSKA (reference sequence). CDR3 size: 13 residues. Trimming stripped 7 bases from V and 7 bases from J, with 19 bases between. The CDR3 DNA is TGCAGTGTTCTCAGGGACCGCGGAGATGAAGCTTTCTTT. Translation: CSVLRDRGDEAFF.

This clonotype was observed a handful of times. The V gene is TRBV28, the J gene TRBJ2-7; D is undetermined. Germline CDR1 and CDR2: MDHEN and SYDVKM. The CDR3 length is 11 residues. Deletions cut 6 bases from V and 5 bases from J, with 8 bases between. For the CDR3, the DNA is TGTGCCAGCAGGACCCGAGACGAGCAGTACTTC. Translation: CASRTRDEQYF.

This clonotype was found a few times. This rearrangement joins TRBV14 to TRBJ2-5; weak D call: TRBD1 (5 bases). Germline V gene lookup returns CDR1 SGHDN and CDR2 FVKESK. Deletions cut 0 bases from V and 1 base from J, with 9 bases between. The CDR3 is 15 residues long. This CDR3 is CASSQEGVGQETQYF. In nucleotides, the CDR3 is TGTGCCAGCAGCCAAGAAGGGGTCGGCCAAGAGACCCAGTACTTC.

The chain uses TRBV5-1 and TRBJ2-1; D ambiguous. Trimming pared 0 bases from V and 5 bases from J, leaving 9 bases between. Germline V CDR1 and CDR2: SGHRS, YFSETQ. This CDR3 spans 14 amino acids. The CDR3 DNA follows: TGCGCCAGCAGCTTGGGGGCCGGAGACAATGAGCAGTTCTTC. Residues: CASSLGAGDNEQFF.

The J gene is TRBJ2-7, the V gene TRBV5-5; D uncertain. There are 13 residues in the CDR3. Germline CDR1 and CDR2: SGHKS and YYEKEE (reference sequence). V was trimmed by 4 bases and J by 0 bases, leaving 8 bases between them. In nucleotides, the CDR3 is TGTGCCAGCAGCACGGTCAGCTCCTACGAGCAGTACTTC. Translated, it gives CASSTVSSYEQYF. The full variable domain, completed using reference TRBV5-5 and TRBJ2-7, is DAGVTQSPTHLIKTRGQQVTLRCSPISGHKSVSWYQQVLGQGPQFIFQYYEKEERGRGNFPDRFSARQFPNYSSELNVNALLLGDSALYLCASSTVSSYEQYFGPGTRLTVT.

This chain links TRBV11-2 with TRBJ2-5; possibly TRBD2 for D (6 bases). Trimming took off 3 bases at V and 11 bases at J, with 16 bases between the two ends. Per the germline V gene, CDR1 is SGHAT and CDR2 is FQNNGV. This CDR3 is 13 amino acids long. CDR3 in amino acids: CASSFTGVNEQYF. The CDR3 DNA follows: TGTGCCAGCAGCTTTACGGGAGTCAATGAGCAGTACTTC.

V usage is TRBV4-3 and J usage is TRBJ2-3, with TRBD2 as a possible D gene (6 bases). V lost 0 bases and J lost 0, with 7 bases in between. There are 15 residues in the CDR3. Germline V gene data show CDR1 as LGHNA and CDR2 as YSLEER. The CDR3 nucleotides are TGCGCCAGCAGCCAAGAGGGGACTAGCACAGATACGCAGTATTTT. This gives the protein CASSQEGTSTDTQYF.

This clonotype was seen a handful of times. This rearrangement joins TRBV6-5 to TRBJ2-5; 7 bases fit TRBD1. V was clipped by 2 bases and J by 5 bases; unmatched bases: 5. The CDR3 sequence is 14 residues long. The germline V gene encodes CDR1 MNHEY and CDR2 SVGAGI. The DNA for the CDR3 is TGTGCCAGCAGTTACCAGACAGGGCGCGAGACCCAGTACTTC. It is translated as CASSYQTGRETQYF.

CDR3 residues: CASSQSRTPNQPQHF. CDR3 DNA sequence: TGTGCCAGCAGCCAATCGAGAACTCCGAATCAGCCCCAGCATTTT. The chain is built from TRBV16 and TRBJ1-5; D remains unclear. The CDR3 has 15 residues. The V gene's germline CDR1 is KGHSY and CDR2 FQNENV. The V and J ends lost 0 bases and 4 bases respectively, with 10 bases between them.

The gene calls are TRBV6-2 or TRBV6-3 and TRBJ2-3, with D perhaps matching TRBD2 (6 bases). Between the trimmed V and J ends, which lost 5 bases and 6 bases, there was a span of 12 bases. This CDR3 is 13 amino acids long. The germline CDR1 and CDR2 sequences are MNHEY and SVGEGT. CDR3 residues: CASSARSGDTQYF. DNA for the CDR3: TGTGCCAGCAGTGCACGGAGCGGGGATACGCAGTATTTT.

There are a few counts of this clonotype. This sequence joins TRBV6-1 and TRBJ1-1, with 10 bases fitting TRBD1. The germline gives CDR1 MNHNS, CDR2 SASEGT. The V gene end was trimmed by 6 bases and the J gene end by 0 bases; junction bases not matched to a gene: 10. The CDR3 has 17 amino acids. DNA of the CDR3: TGTGCCAGCAGACCCGGGACAGGGGATCCCTTGAACACTGAAGCTTTCTTT. The encoded protein is CASRPGTGDPLNTEAFF.

The chain employs TRBV5-1 and TRBJ2-1; TRBD2 aligns across 9 bases. Trimming at V came to 2 bases and at J to 7 bases, leaving 4 bases not matched to a gene. The CDR3 spans 14 residues. Germline V gene data show CDR1 as SGHRS and CDR2 as YFSETQ. In DNA form, the CDR3 reads TGCGCCAGCAGCTTATCCACTAGCGGGAATGAGCAGTTCTTC. Amino acids: CASSLSTSGNEQFF.

This clonotype showed up just a few times. V usage is TRBV11-2 and J usage is TRBJ2-1, with 9 bases lining up with TRBD2. This CDR3 has 14 amino acids. Trimming removed 2 bases from V and 5 bases from J; junction bases left unmatched: 1. Germline lookup yields CDR1 SGHAT and CDR2 FQNNGV. CDR3 DNA: TGTGCCAGCAGCTTATCTAGCGGGAACAATGAGCAGTTCTTC. Its protein is CASSLSSGNNEQFF.

This clonotype was observed a few times. V is TRBV20-1 and J is TRBJ2-3; 10 nucleotides match TRBD2. V trimming: 1 base; J trimming: 2 bases; junction bases outside the gene matches: 6. The CDR3 is made up of 16 amino acids. Germline V gene lookup returns CDR1 DFQATT and CDR2 SNEGSKA (reference sequence). CDR3 in DNA: TGCAGTGCTAGAGTTCGGACTAGCGGACTCACAGATACGCAGTATTTT. This gives the protein CSARVRTSGLTDTQYF.

The rearrangement joins TRBV4-3 to TRBJ1-2; no reliable D call. V lost 0 bases, J lost 8 bases, and 16 bases lay in between. CDR3 length equals 15 residues. The V gene's germline CDR1 is LGHNA and CDR2 YSLEER. Written as DNA, the CDR3 is TGCGCCAGCAGCCAAGATTTTTCAGGAGTGGGAGGCTACACCTTC. This sequence encodes CASSQDFSGVGGYTF.